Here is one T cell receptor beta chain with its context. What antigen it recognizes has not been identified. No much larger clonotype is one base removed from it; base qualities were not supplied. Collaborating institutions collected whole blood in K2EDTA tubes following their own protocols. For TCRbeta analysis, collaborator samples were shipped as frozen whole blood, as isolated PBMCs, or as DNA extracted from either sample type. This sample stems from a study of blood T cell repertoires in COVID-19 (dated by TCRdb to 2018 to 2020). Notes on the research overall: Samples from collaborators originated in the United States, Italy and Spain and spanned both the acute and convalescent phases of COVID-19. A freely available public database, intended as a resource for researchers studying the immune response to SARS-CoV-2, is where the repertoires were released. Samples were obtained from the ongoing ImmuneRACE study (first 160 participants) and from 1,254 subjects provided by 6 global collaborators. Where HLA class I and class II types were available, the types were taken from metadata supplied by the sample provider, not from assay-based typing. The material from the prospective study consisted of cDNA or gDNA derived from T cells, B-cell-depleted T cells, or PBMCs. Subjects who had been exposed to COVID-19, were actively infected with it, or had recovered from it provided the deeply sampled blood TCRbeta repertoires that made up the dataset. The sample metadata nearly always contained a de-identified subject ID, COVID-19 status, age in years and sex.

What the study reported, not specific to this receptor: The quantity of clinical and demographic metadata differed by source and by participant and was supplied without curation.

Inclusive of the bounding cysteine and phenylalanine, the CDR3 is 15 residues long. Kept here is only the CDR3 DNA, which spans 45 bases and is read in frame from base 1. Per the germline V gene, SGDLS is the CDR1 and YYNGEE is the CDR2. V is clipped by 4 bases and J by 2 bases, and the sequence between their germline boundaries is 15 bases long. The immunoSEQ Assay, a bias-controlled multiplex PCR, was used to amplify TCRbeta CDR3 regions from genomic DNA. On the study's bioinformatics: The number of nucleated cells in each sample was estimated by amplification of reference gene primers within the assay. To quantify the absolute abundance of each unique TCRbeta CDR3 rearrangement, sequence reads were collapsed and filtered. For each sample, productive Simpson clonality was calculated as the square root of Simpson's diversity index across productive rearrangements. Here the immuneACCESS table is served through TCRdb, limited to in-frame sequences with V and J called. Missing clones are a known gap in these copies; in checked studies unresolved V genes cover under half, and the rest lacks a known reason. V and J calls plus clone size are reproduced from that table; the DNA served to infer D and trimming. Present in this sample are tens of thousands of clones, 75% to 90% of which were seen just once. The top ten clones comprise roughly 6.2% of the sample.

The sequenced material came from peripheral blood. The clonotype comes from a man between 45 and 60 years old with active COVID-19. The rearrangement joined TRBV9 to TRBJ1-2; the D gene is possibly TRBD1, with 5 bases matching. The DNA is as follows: TGTGCCAGCAGCCCGTATCAGGGCGGAAACTATGGCTACACCTTC. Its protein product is CASSPYQGGNYGYTF.